This T cell receptor beta chain was captured by sequencing in a study of T cells after posttransplantation cyclophosphamide. The CDR3 runs to 15 residues. Germline CDR1 SGHTA, CDR2 FQGNSA. Trimming took off 5 bases at V and 6 bases at J, with 16 bases between the two ends. The table came from immunoSEQ multiplex PCR; TCRdb's copy has only in-frame clones and leaves some out. The table records fewer than 25,000 clones, 95% to 98% of them present only once. Cells defined as naive were viable CD3+CD4+ or CD3+CD8+ and CCR7+CD45RA+CD45RO-CD95-CD27+CD28+. The TCR was taken from a man in his fifties or sixties in good health, CMV-negative, and a related stem cell transplant donor. This chain joins TRBV7-2 and TRBJ1-4; no clear D gene. Sequenced sample: naive CD4+ T cells sorted from PBMCs. Written as DNA, the CDR3 is TGTGCCAGCAGCCACCCAAAGGGAGGATATGAAAAACTGTTTTTT. Amino acid sequence: CASSHPKGGYEKLFF. Based on the CDR3 plus reference TRBV7-2 and TRBJ1-4, the full variable domain is GAGVSQSPSNKVTEKGKDVELRCDPISGHTALYWYRQSLGQGLEFLIYFQGNSAPDKSGLPSDRFSAERTGGSVSTLTIQRTQQEDSAVYLCASSHPKGGYEKLFFGSGTQLSVL.